A selection of T cell receptor beta chains follows, all from one sample in a study of T cells in Graves' hyperthyroidism and ophthalmopathy. TCRdb re-called the multiplex PCR reads through MiXCR, storing one row per CDR3 protein. Of about 620,000 distinct CDR3 sequences in the sample, roughly 16% were seen once. Sequencing was carried out using blood. The receptors were gathered from a woman in her 30s with Graves' hyperthyroidism. The CDR3 runs from the conserved cysteine through the conserved F or W. The order of the fields is clone size, J gene, D gene, V gene, CDR3 protein, CDR3 DNA. A D gene is named only where the DNA matches it firmly. The size field is filled for only some rows; it gives once, few, many or a size class.

>NA|TRBJ2-7|NA|TRBV29-1
CSVLGGTGPYEQYF
TGCAGCGTTTTGGGAGGGACAGGACCCTACGAGCAGTACTTC
>NA|TRBJ2-1|NA|TRBV19
CASSRGRPGAYNEQFF
TGTGCCAGCAGTAGAGGTAGGCCGGGGGCTTACAATGAGCAGTTCTTC
>NA|TRBJ1-5|NA|TRBV4-3
CASSQDGNLPQHF
TGCGCCAGCAGCCAAGATGGGAATCTGCCCCAGCATTTT
>NA|TRBJ2-1|NA|TRBV9
CASSDKFNEQFF
TGTGCCAGCAGCGACAAGTTCAATGAGCAGTTCTTC
>many|TRBJ2-7|NA|TRBV27
CASRYSPGPVYEQYF
TGTGCCAGCCGATATTCTCCGGGACCGGTCTACGAGCAGTACTTC
>few|TRBJ1-6|NA|TRBV28
CASSLVSLNSPLHF
TGTGCCAGCAGTTTAGTTTCCCTTAATTCACCCCTCCACTTT
>many|TRBJ2-1|NA|TRBV11-2
CASSSRLGGDIEQFF
TGTGCCAGCAGCTCTCGACTAGGAGGTGATATTGAGCAGTTCTTC
>many|TRBJ2-7|NA|TRBV6-1
CASGRISYEQYF
TGTGCCAGCGGACGGATTTCCTACGAGCAGTACTTC
>few|TRBJ1-1|NA|TRBV29-1
CSVENGAEAFF
TGCAGCGTTGAAAATGGGGCTGAAGCTTTCTTT
>many|TRBJ2-2|NA|TRBV28
CASSSPKENTGELFF
TGTGCCAGCAGTTCCCCCAAAGAAAACACCGGGGAGCTGTTTTTT
>NA|TRBJ2-2|TRBD1|TRBV3-1
CASSRTGGTTGELFF
TGTGCCAGCAGTCGGACAGGGGGGACCACCGGGGAGCTGTTTTTT
>few|TRBJ2-1|NA|TRBV7-9
CASSLTPTVSFHEQFF
TGTGCCAGCAGCTTAACCCCGACAGTTTCCTTCCATGAGCAGTTCTTC
>many|TRBJ2-7|TRBD1|TRBV20-1
CSARFGTGTYEQYF
TGCAGTGCGCGATTCGGGACAGGGACTTACGAGCAGTACTTC
>few|TRBJ1-1|NA|TRBV5-6
CASSLGNGYTEAFF
TGTGCCAGCAGCTTGGGGAACGGGTACACTGAAGCTTTCTTT
>few|TRBJ2-6|NA|TRBV28
CASISYYSGANVLTF
TGTGCCAGCATCTCCTACTACTCTGGGGCCAACGTCCTGACTTTC
>few|TRBJ2-4|TRBD1|TRBV13
CASSFGTGTENIQYF
TGTGCCAGCAGCTTCGGAACCGGGACAGAGAACATTCAGTACTTC
>many|TRBJ2-3|NA|TRBV12-3/TRBV12-4
CASSFGTASDTQYF
TGTGCCAGCAGTTTCGGGACGGCCTCAGATACGCAGTATTTT
>many|TRBJ1-1|TRBD1|TRBV30
CAWTYRGIRDTEAFF
TGTGCCTGGACGTACAGGGGGATCAGGGATACTGAAGCTTTCTTT
>NA|TRBJ2-1|NA|TRBV6-1
CASSEIENEQFF
TGTGCCAGCAGTGAAATCGAGAATGAGCAGTTCTTC
>NA|TRBJ2-1|NA|TRBV30
CAWGRGQTHEQFF
TGTGCCTGGGGCCGGGGCCAGACCCACGAGCAGTTCTTC
>many|TRBJ1-1|NA|TRBV7-2
CASSLSLGGGTEAFF
TGTGCCAGCAGCTTATCCCTGGGGGGGGGTACTGAAGCTTTCTTT
>NA|TRBJ2-7|TRBD2|TRBV5-1
CASSGQRLAGGYEQYF
TGCGCCAGCAGCGGACAGCGACTAGCGGGGGGGTACGAGCAGTACTTC
>many|TRBJ2-5|NA|TRBV3-1
CASSQGGLEETQYF
TGTGCCAGCAGCCAAGGGGGACTCGAAGAGACCCAGTACTTC
>few|TRBJ1-1|NA|TRBV4-1
CASSHPRGDRTTEAFF
TGCGCCAGCAGCCACCCTCGGGGGGATAGGACCACTGAAGCTTTCTTT
>many|TRBJ1-2|TRBD1|TRBV3-1
CASSQDRERGYTF
TGTGCCAGCAGCCAGGACAGGGAGAGAGGCTACACCTTC
>NA|TRBJ2-1|TRBD2|TRBV7-2
CASSLGGSGFYNEQFF
TGTGCCAGCAGCTTAGGGGGTAGCGGGTTCTACAATGAGCAGTTCTTC
>many|TRBJ2-7|NA|TRBV11-2
CASSLTTDFYEQYF
TGTGCCAGCAGCTTAACTACAGACTTCTACGAGCAGTACTTC
>many|TRBJ1-5|NA|TRBV2
CASSEASGSNQPQHF
TGTGCCAGCAGTGAAGCGTCAGGGAGCAATCAGCCCCAGCATTTT
>once|TRBJ2-2|NA|TRBV7-9
CASSLVPGGNTGELFF
TGTGCCAGCAGCTTAGTCCCCGGGGGGAACACCGGGGAGCTGTTTTTT
>many|TRBJ2-1|TRBD1|TRBV5-5
CASSNRDRVHNEQFF
TGTGCCAGCAGTAACCGGGACAGGGTTCACAATGAGCAGTTCTTC